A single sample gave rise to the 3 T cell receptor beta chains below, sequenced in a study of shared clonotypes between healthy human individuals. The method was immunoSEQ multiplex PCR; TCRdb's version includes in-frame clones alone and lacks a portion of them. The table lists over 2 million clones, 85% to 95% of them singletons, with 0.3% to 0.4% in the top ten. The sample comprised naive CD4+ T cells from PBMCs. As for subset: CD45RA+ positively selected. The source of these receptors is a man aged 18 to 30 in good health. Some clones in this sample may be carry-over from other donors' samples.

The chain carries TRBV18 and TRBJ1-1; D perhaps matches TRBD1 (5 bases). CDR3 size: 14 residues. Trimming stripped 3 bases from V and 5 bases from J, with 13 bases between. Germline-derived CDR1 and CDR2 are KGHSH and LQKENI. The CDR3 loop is CASSPQGRETEAFF. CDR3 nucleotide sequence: TGTGCCAGCTCACCGCAGGGAAGGGAAACTGAAGCTTTCTTT.

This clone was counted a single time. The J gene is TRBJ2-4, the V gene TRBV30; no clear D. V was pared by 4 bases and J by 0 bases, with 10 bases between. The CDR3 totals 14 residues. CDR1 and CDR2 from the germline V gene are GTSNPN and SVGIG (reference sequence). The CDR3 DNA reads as TGTGCCTGGACCCCGAGATTAGCCAAAAACATTCAGTACTTC. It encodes CAWTPRLAKNIQYF.

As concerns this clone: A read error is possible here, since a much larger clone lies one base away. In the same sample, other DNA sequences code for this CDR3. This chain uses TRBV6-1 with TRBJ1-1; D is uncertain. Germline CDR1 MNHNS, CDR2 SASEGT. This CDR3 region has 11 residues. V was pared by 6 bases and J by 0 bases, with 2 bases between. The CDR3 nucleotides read TGTGCCAGCAGCATGAACACTGAAGCTTTCTTT. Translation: CASSMNTEAFF.